Included here is one T cell receptor beta chain sequence, with context. No cognate antigen has been identified for it. No much larger clonotype is one base removed from it; base qualities were not supplied. The immunoSEQ Assay, a bias-controlled multiplex PCR, was used to amplify TCRbeta CDR3 regions from genomic DNA. Regarding the original processing steps: The number of nucleated cells in each sample was estimated from the amplification of reference gene primers within the assay. To quantify the absolute abundance of each unique TCRbeta CDR3 rearrangement, sequence reads were collapsed and filtered. Productive Simpson clonality was computed per sample as the square root of Simpson's diversity index over productive rearrangements. This immuneACCESS table, as held by TCRdb, lists in-frame sequences with V and J called but not all clones. Of the missing ones, under half trace to an unresolved V gene in checked studies; the others have no known cause. V, J and clone size derive from that table, while D and trimming were established from the DNA sequence. The table for this sample lists about 280,000 clones; over 75% of them were counted only once. 9.4% of the sample rests with the top ten.

This sample was taken from a study of blood T cell repertoires in COVID-19 (TCRdb year 2020). For the wider study: The collaborator samples originated in the United States, Italy and Spain and spanned the acute and convalescent phases of COVID-19. The material from the prospective study consisted of cDNA or gDNA derived from T cells, B-cell-depleted T cells, or PBMCs. Sample metadata almost always included a de-identified subject ID, COVID-19 status, age in years and sex. The samples were drawn from the first 160 participants of the ongoing ImmuneRACE study and from 1,200 or so subjects provided by 6 global collaborators. HLA class I and class II types, where available, came from metadata supplied by the sample provider rather than from assay-based typing. Subjects who had been exposed to COVID-19, were actively infected with it, or had recovered from it provided the deeply sampled blood TCRbeta repertoires that made up the dataset. The repertoires were released in a freely available public database intended as a resource for research on the immune response to SARS-CoV-2.

Each collaborating institution followed its own protocols to collect whole blood in K2EDTA tubes. For TCRbeta analysis, collaborator samples were shipped as frozen whole blood, as isolated PBMCs, or as DNA extracted from either sample type. The investigation overall reported the following: The quantity of clinical and demographic metadata differed by source and by participant and was supplied without curation.

The sequencing sample was made of peripheral blood. The sequence was obtained from a man younger than 35 with active or convalescent COVID-19.

The nucleotide sequence is given as TGCGCCAGCAGCCAAGAATCCCGGAACACCATATATTTT. The encoded protein is CASSQESRNTIYF. The chain joins TRBV4-1 to TRBJ1-3, with the D gene too uncertain to name. Reading from cysteine to phenylalanine, the CDR3 counts 13 amino acids. Only CDR3 DNA remains: 39 bases, in frame from the first base. The junction shows trimming of 0 bases on V and 7 bases on J, plus 7 bases between the germline ends. The germline V gene supplies CDR1 MGHRA and CDR2 YSYEKL.